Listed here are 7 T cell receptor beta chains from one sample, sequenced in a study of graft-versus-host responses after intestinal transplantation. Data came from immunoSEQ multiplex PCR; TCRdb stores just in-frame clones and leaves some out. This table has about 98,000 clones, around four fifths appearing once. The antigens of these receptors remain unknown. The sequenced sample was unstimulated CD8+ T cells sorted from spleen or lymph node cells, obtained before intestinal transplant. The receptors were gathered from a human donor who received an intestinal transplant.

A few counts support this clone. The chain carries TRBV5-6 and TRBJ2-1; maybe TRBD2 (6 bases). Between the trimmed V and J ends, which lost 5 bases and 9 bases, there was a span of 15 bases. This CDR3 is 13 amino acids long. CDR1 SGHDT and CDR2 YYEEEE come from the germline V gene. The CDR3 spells CASSVGGVGEQFF. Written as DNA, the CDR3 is TGTGCCAGCAGTGTCGGAGGGGTGGGTGAGCAGTTCTTC.

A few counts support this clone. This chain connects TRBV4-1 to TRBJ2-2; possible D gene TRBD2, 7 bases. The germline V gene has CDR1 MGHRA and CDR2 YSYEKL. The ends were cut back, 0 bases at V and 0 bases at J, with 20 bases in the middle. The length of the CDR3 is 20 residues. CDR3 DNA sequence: TGCGCCAGCAGCCAAGATCCAAGCGGGTGGGAGGGGGCGAACACCGGGGAGCTGTTTTTT. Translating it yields CASSQDPSGWEGANTGELFF.

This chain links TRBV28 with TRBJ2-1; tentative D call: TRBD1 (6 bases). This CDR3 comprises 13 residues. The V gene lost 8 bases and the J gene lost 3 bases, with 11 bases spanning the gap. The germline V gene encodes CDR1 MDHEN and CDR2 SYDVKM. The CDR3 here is CASDRPYYNEQFF. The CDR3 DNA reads TGTGCCAGCGACAGGCCCTACTACAATGAGCAGTTCTTC.

The CDR3 spells CASRPTGEDEQFF. The CDR3 DNA reads as TGTGCCAGCAGGCCTACAGGGGAGGATGAGCAGTTCTTC. The gene calls are TRBV7-8 and TRBJ2-1; TRBD1 might be the D (7 bases). CDR3 length equals 13 residues. The V and J ends lost 6 bases and 8 bases respectively, with 14 bases between them. CDR1 SGHVS and CDR2 FQNEAQ come from the germline V gene. Full variable domain (rest looked up from reference TRBV7-8 and TRBJ2-1): GAGVSQSPRYKVAKRGQDVALRCDPISGHVSLFWYQQALGQGPEFLTYFQNEAQLDKSGLPSDRFFAERPEGSVSTLKIQRTQQEDSAVYLCASRPTGEDEQFFGPGTRLTVL.

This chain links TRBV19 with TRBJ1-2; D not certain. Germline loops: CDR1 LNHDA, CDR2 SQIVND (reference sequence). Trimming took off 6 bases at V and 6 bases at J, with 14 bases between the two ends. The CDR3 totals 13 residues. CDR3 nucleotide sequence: TGTGCCAGTAGCCTAACCGGGAGAGATGGCTACACCTTC. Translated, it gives CASSLTGRDGYTF.

CDR3 coding DNA: TGTGCCAGCAGCTTTGGAGGGGGACAGGGCAACTCTGGGGCCAACGTCCTGACTTTC. This codes for CASSFGGGQGNSGANVLTF. The chain couples TRBV12-1 to TRBJ2-6; TRBD1, the table's D call, lacks a check against the DNA. TRBV12-1 represents a pseudogene. The CDR3 is 19 residues long.

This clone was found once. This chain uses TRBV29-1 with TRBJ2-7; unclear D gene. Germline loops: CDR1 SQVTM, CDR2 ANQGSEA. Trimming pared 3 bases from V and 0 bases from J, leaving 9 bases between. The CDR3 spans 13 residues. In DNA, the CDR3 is TGCAGCGTTGAGGGCGAGGACTCCTACGAGCAGTACTTC. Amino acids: CSVEGEDSYEQYF.